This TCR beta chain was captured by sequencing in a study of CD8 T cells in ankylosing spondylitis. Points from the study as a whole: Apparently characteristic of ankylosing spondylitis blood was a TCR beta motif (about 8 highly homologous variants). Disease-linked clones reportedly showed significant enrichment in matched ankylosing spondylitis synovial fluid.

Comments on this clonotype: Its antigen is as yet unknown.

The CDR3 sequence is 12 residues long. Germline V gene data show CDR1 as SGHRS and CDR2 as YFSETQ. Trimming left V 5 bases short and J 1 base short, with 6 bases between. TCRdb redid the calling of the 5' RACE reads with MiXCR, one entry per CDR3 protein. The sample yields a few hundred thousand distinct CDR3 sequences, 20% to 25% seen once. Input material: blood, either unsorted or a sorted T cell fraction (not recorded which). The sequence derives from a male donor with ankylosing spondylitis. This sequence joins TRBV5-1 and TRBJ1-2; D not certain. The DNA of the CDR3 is TGCGCCAGCAGACCTTTTAACTATGGCTACACCTTC. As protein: CASRPFNYGYTF.